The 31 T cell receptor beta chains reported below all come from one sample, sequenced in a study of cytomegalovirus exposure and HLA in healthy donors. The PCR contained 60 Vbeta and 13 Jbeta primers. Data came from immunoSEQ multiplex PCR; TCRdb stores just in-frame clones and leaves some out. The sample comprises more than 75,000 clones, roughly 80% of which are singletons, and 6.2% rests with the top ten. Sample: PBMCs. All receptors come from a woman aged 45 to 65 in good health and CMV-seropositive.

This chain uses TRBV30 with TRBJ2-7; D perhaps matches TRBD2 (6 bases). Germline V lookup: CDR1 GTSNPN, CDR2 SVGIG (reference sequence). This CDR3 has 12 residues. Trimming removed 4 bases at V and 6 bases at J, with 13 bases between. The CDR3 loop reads CAWTSSSAEQYF. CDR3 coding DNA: TGTGCCTGGACCTCCTCTAGCGCCGAGCAGTACTTC.

The CDR3 loop is CASSFLIAGGVEQFF. The CDR3 nucleotides read TGTGCCAGCAGCTTTTTGATTGCGGGAGGGGTAGAGCAGTTCTTC. The genes are TRBV5-6 and TRBJ2-1, with 9 bases identical to TRBD2. Germline V gene lookup returns CDR1 SGHDT and CDR2 YYEEEE. This CDR3 is built from 15 residues. Germline trimming cut 2 bases from V and 10 bases from J; bases unmatched to any gene: 10.

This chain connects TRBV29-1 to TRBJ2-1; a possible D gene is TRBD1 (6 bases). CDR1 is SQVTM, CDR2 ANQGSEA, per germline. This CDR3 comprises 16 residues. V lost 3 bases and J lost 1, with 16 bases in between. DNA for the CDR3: TGCAGCGTTGAGCCAGGGGACCTCTGGTCCTACAATGAGCAGTTCTTC. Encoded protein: CSVEPGDLWSYNEQFF.

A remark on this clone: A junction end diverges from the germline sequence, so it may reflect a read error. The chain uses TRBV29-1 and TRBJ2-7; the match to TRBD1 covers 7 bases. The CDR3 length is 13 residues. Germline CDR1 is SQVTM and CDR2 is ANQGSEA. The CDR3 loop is CSVEGQGSHEQYF. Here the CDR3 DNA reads TGCAGCGTTGAAGGACAGGGCTCCCACGAGCAGTACTTC.

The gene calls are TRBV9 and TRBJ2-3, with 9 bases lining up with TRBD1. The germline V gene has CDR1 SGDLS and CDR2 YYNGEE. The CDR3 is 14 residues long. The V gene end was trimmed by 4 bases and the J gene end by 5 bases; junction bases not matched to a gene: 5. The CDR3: CASSYGQGQDTQYF. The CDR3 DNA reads TGTGCCAGCAGCTACGGACAGGGGCAAGATACGCAGTATTTT.

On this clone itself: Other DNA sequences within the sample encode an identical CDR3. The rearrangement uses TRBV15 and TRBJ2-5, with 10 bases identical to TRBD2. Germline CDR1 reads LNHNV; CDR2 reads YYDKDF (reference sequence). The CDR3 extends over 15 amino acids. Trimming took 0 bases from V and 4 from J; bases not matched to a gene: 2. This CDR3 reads CATSRDRLAGETQYF. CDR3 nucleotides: TGTGCCACCAGCAGAGATCGACTAGCGGGAGAGACCCAGTACTTC.

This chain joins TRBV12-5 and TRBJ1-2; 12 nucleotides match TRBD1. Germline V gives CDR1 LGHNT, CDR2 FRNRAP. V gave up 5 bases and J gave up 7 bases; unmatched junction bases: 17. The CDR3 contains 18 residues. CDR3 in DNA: TGTGCTAGTGGTGATTGGGACAGGGGGCGAAATTACCTAAGTGGCTACACCTTC. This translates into CASGDWDRGRNYLSGYTF.

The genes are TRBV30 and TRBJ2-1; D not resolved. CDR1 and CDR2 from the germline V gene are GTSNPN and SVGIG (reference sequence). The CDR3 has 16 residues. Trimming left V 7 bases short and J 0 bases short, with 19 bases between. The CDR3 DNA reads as TGTGCCTCCCCGCGGCTGGGTTCCAGCTCCTACAATGAGCAGTTCTTC. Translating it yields CASPRLGSSSYNEQFF.

In DNA, the CDR3 is TGCGCCAGCAGCTGGGGACTAGCGGGAGGGCCTGCAGATACGCAGTATTTT. It specifies CASSWGLAGGPADTQYF. V and J are TRBV5-1 and TRBJ2-3; 16 nucleotides agree with TRBD2. CDR3 length equals 17 residues. Germline V gene lookup returns CDR1 SGHRS and CDR2 YFSETQ. V lost 3 bases, J lost 4 bases, and 5 bases stayed unmatched.

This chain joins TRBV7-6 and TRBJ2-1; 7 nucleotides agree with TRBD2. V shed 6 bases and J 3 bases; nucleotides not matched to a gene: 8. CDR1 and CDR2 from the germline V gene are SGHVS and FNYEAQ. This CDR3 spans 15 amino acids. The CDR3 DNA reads TGTGCCAGCAGTCCTTTAGCGGGCAGCTACAATGAGCAGTTCTTC. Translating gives CASSPLAGSYNEQFF.

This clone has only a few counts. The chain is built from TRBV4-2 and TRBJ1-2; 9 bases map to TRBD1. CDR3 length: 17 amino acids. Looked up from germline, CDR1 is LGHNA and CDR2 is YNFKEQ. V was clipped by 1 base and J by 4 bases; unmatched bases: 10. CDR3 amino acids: CASSQAPADRGGYGYTF. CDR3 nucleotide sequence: TGTGCCAGCAGCCAAGCTCCTGCGGACAGGGGAGGCTATGGCTACACCTTC.

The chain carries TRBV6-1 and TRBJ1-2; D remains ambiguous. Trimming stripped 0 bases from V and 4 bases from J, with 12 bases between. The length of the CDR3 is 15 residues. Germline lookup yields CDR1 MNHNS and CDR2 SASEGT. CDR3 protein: CASSEARGVGYGYTF. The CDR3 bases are TGTGCCAGCAGTGAAGCGCGGGGAGTGGGCTATGGCTACACCTTC.

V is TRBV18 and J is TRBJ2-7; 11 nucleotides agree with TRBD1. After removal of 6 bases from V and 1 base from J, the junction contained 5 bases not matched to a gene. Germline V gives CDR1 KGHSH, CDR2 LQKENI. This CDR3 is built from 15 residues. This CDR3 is CASSPGQGVSYEQYF. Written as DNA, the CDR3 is TGTGCCAGCTCCCCGGGACAGGGGGTATCCTACGAGCAGTACTTC.

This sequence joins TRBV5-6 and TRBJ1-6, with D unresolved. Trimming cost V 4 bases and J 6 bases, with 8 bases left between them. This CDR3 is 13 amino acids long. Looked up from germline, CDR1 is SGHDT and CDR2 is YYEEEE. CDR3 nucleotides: TGTGCCAGCAGCGAGACGGGTAATTCACCCCTCCACTTT. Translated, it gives CASSETGNSPLHF.

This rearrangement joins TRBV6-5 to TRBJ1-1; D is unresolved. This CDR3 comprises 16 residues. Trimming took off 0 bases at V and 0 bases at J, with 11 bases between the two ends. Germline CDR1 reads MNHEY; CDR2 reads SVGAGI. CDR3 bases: TGTGCCAGCAGTTACTCGAGGGTGGGGATGAACACTGAAGCTTTCTTT. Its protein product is CASSYSRVGMNTEAFF.

The CDR3 protein is CASSRGKLAASTDTQYF. The CDR3 bases are TGTGCCAGCAGCCGGGGGAAACTAGCGGCTAGCACAGATACGCAGTATTTT. This chain connects TRBV7-8 to TRBJ2-3, with 8 nucleotides matching TRBD2. Germline V gene sequence: CDR1 SGHVS, CDR2 FQNEAQ. V was clipped by 5 bases and J by 0 bases; unmatched bases: 10. CDR3 length: 17 amino acids. The variable domain in full, completed from reference TRBV7-8 and TRBJ2-3, reads GAGVSQSPRYKVAKRGQDVALRCDPISGHVSLFWYQQALGQGPEFLTYFQNEAQLDKSGLPSDRFFAERPEGSVSTLKIQRTQQEDSAVYLCASSRGKLAASTDTQYFGPGTRLTVL.

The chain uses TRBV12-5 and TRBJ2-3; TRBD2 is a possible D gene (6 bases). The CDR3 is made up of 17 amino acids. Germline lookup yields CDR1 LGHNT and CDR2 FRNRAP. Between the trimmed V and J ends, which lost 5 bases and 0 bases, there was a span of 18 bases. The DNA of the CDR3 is TGTGCTAGTGGTCCTGGGGGAGCGGGCCCTAGCACAGATACGCAGTATTTT. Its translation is CASGPGGAGPSTDTQYF.

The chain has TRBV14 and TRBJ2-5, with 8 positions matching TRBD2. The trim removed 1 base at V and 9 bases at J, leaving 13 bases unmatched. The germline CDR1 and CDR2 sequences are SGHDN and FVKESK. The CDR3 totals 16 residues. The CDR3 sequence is CASSQGVSGSGAPQYF. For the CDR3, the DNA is TGTGCCAGCAGCCAAGGAGTCAGCGGGAGTGGGGCCCCCCAGTACTTC.

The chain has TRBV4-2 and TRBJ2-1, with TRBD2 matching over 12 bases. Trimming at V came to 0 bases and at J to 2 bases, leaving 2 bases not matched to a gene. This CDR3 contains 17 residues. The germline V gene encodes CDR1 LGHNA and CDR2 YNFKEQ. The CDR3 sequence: CASSQDRTSGTYNEQFF. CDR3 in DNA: TGTGCCAGCAGCCAAGATCGGACTAGCGGGACCTACAATGAGCAGTTCTTC.

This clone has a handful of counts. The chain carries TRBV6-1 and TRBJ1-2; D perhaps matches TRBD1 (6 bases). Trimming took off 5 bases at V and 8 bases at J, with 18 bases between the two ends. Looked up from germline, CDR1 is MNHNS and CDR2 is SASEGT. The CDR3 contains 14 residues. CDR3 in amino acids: CASSRGSGNRGYTF. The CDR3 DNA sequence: TGTGCCAGCAGTAGGGGGTCGGGGAATCGCGGCTACACCTTC.

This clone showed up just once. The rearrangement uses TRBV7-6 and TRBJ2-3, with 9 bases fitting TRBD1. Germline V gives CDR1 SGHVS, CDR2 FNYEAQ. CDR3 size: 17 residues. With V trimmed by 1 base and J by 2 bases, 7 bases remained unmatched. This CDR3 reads CASSLDLDRGVTDTQYF. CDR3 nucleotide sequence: TGTGCCAGCAGCTTAGATCTGGACAGGGGCGTCACAGATACGCAGTATTTT.

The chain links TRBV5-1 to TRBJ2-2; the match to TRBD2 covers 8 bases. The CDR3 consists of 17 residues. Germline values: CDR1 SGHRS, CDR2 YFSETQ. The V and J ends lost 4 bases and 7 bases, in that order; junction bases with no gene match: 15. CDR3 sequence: CASSPPYTGGPGGELFF. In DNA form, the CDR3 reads TGCGCCAGCAGCCCACCCTATACGGGAGGGCCTGGCGGGGAGCTGTTTTTT.

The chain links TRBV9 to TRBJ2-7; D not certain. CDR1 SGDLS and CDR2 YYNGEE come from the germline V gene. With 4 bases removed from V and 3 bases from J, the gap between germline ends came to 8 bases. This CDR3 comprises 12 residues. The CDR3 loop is CASSPSFYEQYF. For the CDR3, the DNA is TGTGCCAGCAGCCCCTCTTTCTACGAGCAGTACTTC.

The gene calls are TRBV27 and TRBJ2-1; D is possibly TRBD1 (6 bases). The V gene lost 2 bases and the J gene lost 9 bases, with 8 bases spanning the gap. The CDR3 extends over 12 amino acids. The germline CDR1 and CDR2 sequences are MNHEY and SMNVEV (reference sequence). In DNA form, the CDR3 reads TGTGCCAGCAGTTTAAACAGGGCTGAGCAGTTCTTC. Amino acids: CASSLNRAEQFF.

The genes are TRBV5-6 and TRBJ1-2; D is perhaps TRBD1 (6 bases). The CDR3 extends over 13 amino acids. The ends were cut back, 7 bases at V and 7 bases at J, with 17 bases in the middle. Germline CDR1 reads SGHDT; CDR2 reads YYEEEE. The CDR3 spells CASSIRTARGYTF. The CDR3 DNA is TGTGCCAGCTCCATTAGGACAGCTCGTGGCTACACCTTC.

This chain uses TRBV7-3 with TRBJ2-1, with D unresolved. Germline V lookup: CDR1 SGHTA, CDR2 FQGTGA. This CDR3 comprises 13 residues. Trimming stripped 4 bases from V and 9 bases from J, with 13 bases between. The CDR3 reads CASSSSSVAEQFF. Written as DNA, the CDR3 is TGTGCCAGCAGCTCCTCTAGTGTAGCTGAGCAGTTCTTC.

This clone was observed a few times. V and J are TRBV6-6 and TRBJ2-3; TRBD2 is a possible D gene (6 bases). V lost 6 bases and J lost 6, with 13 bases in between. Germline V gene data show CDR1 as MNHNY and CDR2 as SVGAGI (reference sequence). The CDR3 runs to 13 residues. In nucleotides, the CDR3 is TGTGCCAGCAGAAGGGACTCCGGGGATACGCAGTATTTT. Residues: CASRRDSGDTQYF.

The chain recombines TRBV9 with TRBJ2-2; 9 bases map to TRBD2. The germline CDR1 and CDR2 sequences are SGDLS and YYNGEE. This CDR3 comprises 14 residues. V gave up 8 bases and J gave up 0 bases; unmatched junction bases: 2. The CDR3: CASAGGTNTGELFF. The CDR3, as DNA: TGTGCCAGTGCGGGAGGGACGAACACCGGGGAGCTGTTTTTT.

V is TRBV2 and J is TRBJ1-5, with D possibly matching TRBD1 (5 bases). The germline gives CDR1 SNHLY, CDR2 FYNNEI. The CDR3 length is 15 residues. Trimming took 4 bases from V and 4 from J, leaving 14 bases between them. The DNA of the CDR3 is TGTGCCAGCAGTGGGGAAGGTCAGGGTAATCAGCCCCAGCATTTT. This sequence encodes CASSGEGQGNQPQHF.

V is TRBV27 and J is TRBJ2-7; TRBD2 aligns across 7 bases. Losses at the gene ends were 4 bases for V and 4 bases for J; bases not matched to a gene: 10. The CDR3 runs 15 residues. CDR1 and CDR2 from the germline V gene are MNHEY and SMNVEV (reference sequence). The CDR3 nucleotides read TGTGCCAGCAGTTATGGGGGGGGTCCCATATACGAGCAGTACTTC. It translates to CASSYGGGPIYEQYF.

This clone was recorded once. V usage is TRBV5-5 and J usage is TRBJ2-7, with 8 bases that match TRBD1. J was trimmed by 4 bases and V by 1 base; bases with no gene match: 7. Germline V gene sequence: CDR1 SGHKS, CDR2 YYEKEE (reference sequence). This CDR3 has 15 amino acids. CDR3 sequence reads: CASSLRTGNGYEQYF. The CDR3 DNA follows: TGTGCCAGCAGCTTGCGGACAGGGAATGGGTACGAGCAGTACTTC. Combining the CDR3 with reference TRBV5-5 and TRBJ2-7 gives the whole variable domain DAGVTQSPTHLIKTRGQQVTLRCSPISGHKSVSWYQQVLGQGPQFIFQYYEKEERGRGNFPDRFSARQFPNYSSELNVNALLLGDSALYLCASSLRTGNGYEQYFGPGTRLTVT.